This TCR beta chain was sequenced in a study of T cell changes during pregnancy in multiple sclerosis. Trimming pared 3 bases from V and 2 bases from J, leaving 21 bases between. CDR3 size: 18 residues. Germline lookup yields CDR1 SGHKS and CDR2 YYEKEE (reference sequence). By sample share, this clone is medium-sized. The protocol was immunoSEQ multiplex PCR, while the TCRdb copy is restricted to in-frame clones and leaves out a portion. In the table there are 25,000 to 35,000 clones, 80% to 90% of which are singletons. The sequence was obtained from a female donor with multiple sclerosis, enrolled in a pregnancy study. The sample was CD8+ T cells from peripheral blood mononuclear cells, taken in the second trimester of pregnancy. The chain couples TRBV5-5 to TRBJ1-3, with D possibly being TRBD1 (5 bases). CDR3 residues: CASSYGEQTGYPGNTIYF. CDR3 DNA: TGTGCCAGCAGCTACGGAGAACAAACAGGTTACCCTGGAAACACCATATATTTT.